The following is a T cell receptor (beta chain) sequence with its context. The antigen is undetermined. This record belongs to a study of CD8+ T cells in alopecia areata. Across the study: Treated patients received oral tofacitinib, 5 to 10 mg twice daily.

Described treatment: oral pan-JAK inhibitor, 5-10 mg twice daily. Sampling of alopecia areata patients yielded lesional scalp punch biopsies as well as peripheral blood. J gave up 2 bases and V 2 bases, and 15 bases lay outside the gene matches. CDR1 and CDR2 from the germline V gene are SGHDN and FVKESK. This CDR3 region has 18 residues. Extraction and reverse transcription of RNA yielded cDNA as the sequencing template. The table came from immunoSEQ multiplex PCR; TCRdb's copy has only in-frame clones and leaves some out. Found here are 15,000 to 20,000 clones, around 50% of them singletons; the top ten hold 8% to 9%. Findings of the study overall: With one nonresponder, baseline CD8+ expansion's link to response remains uncertain. Higher clonality was seen in lesional scalp than in normal scalp, especially in alopecia totalis/universalis. Mouse data revealed clearer TCR sharing than patient data did, a gap possibly tied to HLA.

Sample: skin, taken at week 4, from a patient treated with tofacitinib. The sequence derives from a human donor with alopecia areata. This chain joins TRBV14 and TRBJ2-7; 7 nucleotides align to TRBD1. The CDR3 is CASSQWPLLGTDPYEQYF. The DNA for the CDR3 is TGTGCCAGCAGCCAATGGCCCCTCCTCGGGACAGATCCCTACGAGCAGTACTTC.